The present T cell receptor (beta chain) was sequenced within a study of vaccination and CD4 T cells after COVID-19 (dated by TCRdb to about 2022). Regarding the complete study: SARS-CoV-2 positivity had been established in the convalescent patients by nasal swab PCR, and mild disease was recorded in several of these patients and severe disease in one. The convalescent cohort included six males and four females, with two Hispanic individuals, seven Caucasians, two Asians and one multiracial person. Two doses of either the Pfizer-BioNTech BNT162b2 vaccine (n=8) or the Moderna mRNA-1273 vaccine (n=2) were administered to participants. Post-COVID blood samples were collected from convalescent patients a median of roughly 100 days after diagnosis, with a range of roughly 35 to 161 days. Post-vaccine blood samples were obtained a median of about 70 days after the second vaccine dose, with a range of roughly 13 to 250 days. For stimulating the cultures, overlapping spike peptide pools were used, derived from SARS-CoV-2 as well as from the common cold coronaviruses HCoV-NL63, HCoV-OC43 and HCoV-229E. In control cultures, a CEFX viral epitope pool was used as positive control, an HIV-1 Nef peptide pool was used as negative control, or no peptide was added. In around nine COVID-19 convalescent patients and 4 infection-naive healthy vaccine recipients, the spike-specific CD4+ TCR repertoire before mRNA vaccination was compared with the repertoire after mRNA vaccination. Results and caveats for the whole study, not just this receptor: In convalescent patients, nearly all vaccine-specific clones (304 of 307) were found to be mono-reactive for SARS-CoV-2 spike rather than cross-reactive with common cold coronaviruses. Among convalescent patients, a median around 89% of the SARS-CoV-2-reactive clones seen after vaccination appeared only after vaccination, which suggests priming specific to the vaccine. Although the median number of SARS-CoV-2-reactive clonotypes went up from roughly 23 after infection to 38 after vaccination, the increase was not significant. Relatively few convalescent patients were included in the study, and early timepoints after natural infection were not analyzed.

What this sample's treatment or condition label stands for: roughly 10-day PBMC culture with coronavirus spike peptide pools or control peptides (ViraFEST assay). The ViraFEST assay, used in the study, expanded antigen-specific T cells with peptide pools and then identified the expanded clonotypes through TCR sequencing. The convalescent patients' positive SARS-CoV-2 PCR tests fell between March and December 2020, which was before the Alpha, Beta and Delta variants emerged in the United States. Over 1.5 million PBMCs per well were cultured in IMDM with roughly 5% human AB serum and approximately 10 IU/ml IL-2, plus 10 ug/ml peptide pools. Half of the culture medium was replaced with fresh IL-2-containing medium on days 3 and 7. After 10 days of culture, CD4+ T cells were isolated by negative selection with the EasySep CD4+ T cell isolation kit. PBMCs were separated from whole blood using Ficoll-Paque Plus gradient centrifugation and then either used fresh or cryopreserved at -140C. Each culture condition was generally run in triplicate wells.

Library generation was performed with PCR. DNA from cultured CD4+ T cells was subjected to TCR sequencing with the Oncomine TCR Beta short-read assay at the Johns Hopkins FTIC core. Genomic DNA was extracted from the cultured CD4+ T cells with the QIAamp micro DNA kit. The Oncomine TCR Beta libraries from cultured CD4+ T cells were pooled using unique dual indexes and then sequenced on an Illumina iSeq 100. As for the original processing: Non-productive sequences were removed, and CDR3s not starting with C, not ending with F or W, or shorter than 7 amino acids were discarded. The MANAFEST web application identified antigen-specific clonotypes by comparing peptide-stimulated wells against reference wells and other culture wells. An FDR below 0.05, an odds ratio above 5, and a productive frequency above 0.1% in at least two of three replicate wells were required for clones to be considered positive. Cross-reactive clonotypes were defined as significantly expanded in both SARS-CoV-2 spike wells and at least one common cold coronavirus spike condition. CDR3 homology was assessed with Levenshtein distances (stringdist) and unrooted phylogenetic trees (ape) in R version 3.6.1. TCRdb trimmed the raw reads at Q25, called clones with MiXCR and kept productive beta chains. Each record represents a unique CDR3 protein, reported with the most common genes and DNA among its rows. The V and J calls shown here were made by TCRdb, not taken from the authors' results. The sample yields 11,000 to 15,000 distinct CDR3 sequences; 25% to 30% were counted once. The ten largest clonotypes hold roughly a fifth of the sample.

Based on the germline V gene (reference sequence), the CDR1 and CDR2 sequences are SGHNT and YYREEE. V is pared back by 4 bases and J by 2 bases, with 16 bases lying between the germline termini. The CDR3 measures 17 amino acids from cysteine to phenylalanine. Left in the record is the CDR3 DNA by itself, 51 bases read in frame from the first base. As to this clonotype: Its antigen is unknown. No clone much larger than this one lies a single base away; base qualities are absent.

The chain uses TRBV5-4 and TRBJ2-6; TRBD1 is a possible D gene, resting on 5 matching bases. Sequencing was performed on cultured CD4+ T cells from blood. This clonotype was sampled from a human donor with COVID-19. The base sequence is TGTGCCAGCAGCCGGCCGGTGCAGGGTACTGGGGCCAACGTCCTGACTTTC. It specifies CASSRPVQGTGANVLTF.